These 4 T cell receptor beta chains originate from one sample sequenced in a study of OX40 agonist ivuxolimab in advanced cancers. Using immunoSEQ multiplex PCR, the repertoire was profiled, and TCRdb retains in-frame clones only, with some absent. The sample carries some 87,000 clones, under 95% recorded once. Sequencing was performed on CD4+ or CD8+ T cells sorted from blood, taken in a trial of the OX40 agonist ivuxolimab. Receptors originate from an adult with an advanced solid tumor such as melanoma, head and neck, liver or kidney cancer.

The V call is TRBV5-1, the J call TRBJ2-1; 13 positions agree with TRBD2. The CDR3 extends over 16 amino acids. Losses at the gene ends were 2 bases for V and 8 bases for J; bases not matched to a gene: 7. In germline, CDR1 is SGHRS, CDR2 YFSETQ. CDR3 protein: CASSLLAGGMSDEQFF. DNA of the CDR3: TGCGCCAGCAGCTTACTAGCGGGAGGGATGTCCGATGAGCAGTTCTTC.

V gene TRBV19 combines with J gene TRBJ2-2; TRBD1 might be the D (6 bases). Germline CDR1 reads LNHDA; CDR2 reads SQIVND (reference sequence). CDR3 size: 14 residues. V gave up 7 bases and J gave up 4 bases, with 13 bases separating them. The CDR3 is CASTGQQITGELFF. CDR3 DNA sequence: TGTGCCAGTACCGGACAGCAGATCACCGGGGAGCTGTTTTTT.

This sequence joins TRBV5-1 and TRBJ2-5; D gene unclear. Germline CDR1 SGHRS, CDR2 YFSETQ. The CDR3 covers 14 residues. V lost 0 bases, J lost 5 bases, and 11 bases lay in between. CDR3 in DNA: TGCGCCAGCAGCTTGGGCGCCTCCCTGGAGACCCAGTACTTC. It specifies CASSLGASLETQYF.

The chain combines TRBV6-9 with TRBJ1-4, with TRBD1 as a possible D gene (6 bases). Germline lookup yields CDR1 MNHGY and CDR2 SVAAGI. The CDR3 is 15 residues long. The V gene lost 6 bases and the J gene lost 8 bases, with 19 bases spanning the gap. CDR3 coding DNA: TGTGCCAGCAGCCGAGGAACAGGGAGGACAGAAAAACTGTTTTTT. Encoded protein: CASSRGTGRTEKLFF.